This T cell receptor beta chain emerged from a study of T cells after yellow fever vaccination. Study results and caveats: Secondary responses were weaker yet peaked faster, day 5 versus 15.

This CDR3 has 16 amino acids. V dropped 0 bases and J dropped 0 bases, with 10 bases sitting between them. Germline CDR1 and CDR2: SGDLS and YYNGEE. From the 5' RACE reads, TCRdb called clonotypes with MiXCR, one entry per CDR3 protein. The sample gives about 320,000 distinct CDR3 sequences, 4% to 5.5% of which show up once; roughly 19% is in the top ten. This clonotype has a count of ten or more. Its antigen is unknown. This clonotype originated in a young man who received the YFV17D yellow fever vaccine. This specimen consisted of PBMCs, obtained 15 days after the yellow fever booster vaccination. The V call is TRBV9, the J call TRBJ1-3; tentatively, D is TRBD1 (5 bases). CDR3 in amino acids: CASSVGGPASGNTIYF. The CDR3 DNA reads TGTGCCAGCAGCGTAGGGGGACCAGCCTCTGGAAACACCATATATTTT.